This is a list of T cell receptor beta chains from one sample in a study of blood T cell repertoires in COVID-19. This table comes from immunoSEQ multiplex PCR, and its TCRdb copy is limited to in-frame clones, with some not included. This sample carries 150,000 to 200,000 clones, approximately 87% of them seen once, and the ten largest clones take 0.8% to 1%. What was sequenced was peripheral blood. Every receptor here comes from a woman between 18 and 30 years old who had recovered from COVID-19. Both conserved end residues are part of each CDR3. D genes are given only for firm matches. Size tells how often a clone was seen (once, few, many) or the class of an expanded clone, and some rows leave it out.

cdr3_nt | cdr3_aa | j_call | clone_size | v_call | d_call
TGTGCCAGCAGCATCAACAGGGGGGAGGCTTTCTTT | CASSINRGEAFF | TRBJ1-1 | once | TRBV7-2 | TRBD1
TGTGCCAGCAGCCAAATTTCCATAATACGGGACACAGATACGCAGTATTTT | CASSQISIIRDTDTQYF | TRBJ2-3 | . | TRBV3-1/TRBV3-2 | .
TGTGCCATCAGTGACTCAAATTGGGACAGGGTCCCCTATGGCTACACCTTC | CAISDSNWDRVPYGYTF | TRBJ1-2 | . | TRBV10-3 | TRBD1
TGTGCCAGCAGCTTAGGGGACAGGGAAGATCCTGGGACCCAGTACTTC | CASSLGDREDPGTQYF | TRBJ2-5 | . | TRBV11-3 | TRBD1
TGTGCCAGCAGTTACCAGGGAAGGAACACTGAAGCTTTCTTT | CASSYQGRNTEAFF | TRBJ1-1 | . | TRBV6-6 | .
TGTGCCAGCGCCTCCACCAGACAGGGCGAAGCTTTCTTT | CASASTRQGEAFF | TRBJ1-1 | . | TRBV6-5 | TRBD1
TGTGCCAGCAGTGCGACGGGACAGGGGGCCTACGAGCAGTACTTC | CASSATGQGAYEQYF | TRBJ2-7 | . | TRBV2 | TRBD1
TGTGCCAGCAGCTACGGGGTAGGGAGCTCCTACGAGCAGTACTTC | CASSYGVGSSYEQYF | TRBJ2-7 | . | TRBV5-6 | .
TGTGCCAGCAGCAAGAAGTTAGTAAGAGCCCAGTACTTC | CASSKKLVRAQYF | TRBJ2-5 | few | TRBV21-1 | .
TGTGCCAGCAGCTGGGGCGGGACAGCTAATAATTCACCCCTCCACTTT | CASSWGGTANNSPLHF | TRBJ1-6 | . | TRBV7-9 | TRBD1
TGCGCCAGCAGCCAAACTACGGGAGGGCCAGATACGCAGTATTTT | CASSQTTGGPDTQYF | TRBJ2-3 | . | TRBV4-1 | TRBD2
TGTGCCAGCAGTTATCCTAGCTCCTACGAGCAGTACTTC | CASSYPSSYEQYF | TRBJ2-7 | . | TRBV12-3/TRBV12-4 | .
TGTGCCAGCAGCTCCGGGACTAGCGGGAACACCGGGGAGCTGTTTTTT | CASSSGTSGNTGELFF | TRBJ2-2 | . | TRBV13 | TRBD2
TGTGCCAGCAGCCAAGGTCTAGATACGCAGTATTTT | CASSQGLDTQYF | TRBJ2-3 | . | TRBV4-2 | .
TGTGCCTGGATTCGTACAGTGAACACTGAAGCTTTCTTT | CAWIRTVNTEAFF | TRBJ1-1 | once | TRBV30 | .
TGTGCCAGCAGCAACCGGGACATTTCCAATGAGCAGTTCTTC | CASSNRDISNEQFF | TRBJ2-1 | . | TRBV7-2 | .
TGTGCCAGCAGCCGCCGGGACTCAAGATCCTACGAGCAGTACTTC | CASSRRDSRSYEQYF | TRBJ2-7 | few | TRBV5-6 | .
TGTGCCAGCAGCCGACAGGCCCACCACTACTTC | CASSRQAHHYF | TRBJ2-7 | . | TRBV7-9 | .
TGTGCCAGCAGCTTACACAGGAACACCGGGGAGCTGTTTTTT | CASSLHRNTGELFF | TRBJ2-2 | . | TRBV7-2 | .
TGCGCCAGCAGCTTGGGGGGACTCAACAATGAGCAGTTCTTC | CASSLGGLNNEQFF | TRBJ2-1 | . | TRBV5-1 | .
TGTGCCAGCTCCCGGGGACAGTTCAATGAGCAGTTCTTC | CASSRGQFNEQFF | TRBJ2-1 | . | TRBV18 | TRBD1
TGTGCCACCAGTGACCTACTTGGCTACACCTTC | CATSDLLGYTF | TRBJ1-2 | . | TRBV24-1 | .
TGTGCCAGCAGCAGACTAGCGTTTACGCAGTATTTT | CASSRLAFTQYF | TRBJ2-3 | . | TRBV6-6 | TRBD2
TGTGCCAGCAGCTTAGGTCTCGGCACTGAAGCTTTCTTT | CASSLGLGTEAFF | TRBJ1-1 | . | TRBV7-9 | .
TGTGCCACCGAGGGCACCGGGGAGCTGTTTTTT | CATEGTGELFF | TRBJ2-2 | . | TRBV24-1 | .
TGTGCCAGCTCACCTGCGGACAGGTCCCAAGAGACCCAGTACTTC | CASSPADRSQETQYF | TRBJ2-5 | . | TRBV18 | TRBD1
TGTGCCAGCAGGAGCGGGGGGGCATACAATGAGCAGTTCTTC | CASRSGGAYNEQFF | TRBJ2-1 | . | TRBV7-9 | TRBD2
TGTGCCAGCAGGACAAATGGGGGGTACTATGGCTACACCTTC | CASRTNGGYYGYTF | TRBJ1-2 | once | TRBV13 | .
TGCAGCGTTGAATTGGACAGTAGATACACCTTC | CSVELDSRYTF | TRBJ1-2 | . | TRBV29-1 | .
TGTGCCAGCAGCTTTTCTAGCCGGGAGACCCAGTACTTC | CASSFSSRETQYF | TRBJ2-5 | . | TRBV7-9 | .
TGTGCCAGCAGCCAGACCTATGAGGGGGATTCCTATGGCTACACCTTC | CASSQTYEGDSYGYTF | TRBJ1-2 | . | TRBV5-6 | .
TGTGCCAGCAGTGAGAGCGGGTTTTCCTACAATGAGCAGTTCTTC | CASSESGFSYNEQFF | TRBJ2-1 | once | TRBV5-4 | .
TGTGCCAGTAGTATAAGCCTAGCGGTTGAGCAGTTCTTC | CASSISLAVEQFF | TRBJ2-1 | . | TRBV19 | TRBD2
TGTGCCAGCTCACCCGGCTACGAGCAGTACTTC | CASSPGYEQYF | TRBJ2-7 | . | TRBV18 | .
TGTGCCAGCTCAGTGGACAAGAAAAATGGCTACACCTTC | CASSVDKKNGYTF | TRBJ1-2 | . | TRBV18 | .
TGCAGCGTTGGTCAGACAGACACCGGGGAGCTGTTTTTT | CSVGQTDTGELFF | TRBJ2-2 | . | TRBV29-1 | .
TGTGCCAGCAGCCGTGGACTAGCGGGGGGGCGTGAGACCCAGTACTTC | CASSRGLAGGRETQYF | TRBJ2-5 | . | TRBV6-2/TRBV6-3 | TRBD2
TGTGCCAGCAGCGTTGCCGGGGGGGACCCTGGGTGGGAGACCCAGTACTTC | CASSVAGGDPGWETQYF | TRBJ2-5 | . | TRBV9 | TRBD2
TGCGCCAGCAGCGAGGGGGTCTCCTACAATGAGCAGTTCTTC | CASSEGVSYNEQFF | TRBJ2-1 | . | TRBV4-1 | .
TGTGCCAGCAGCTTGACGGGGGTACAGGGGAATGGCTACACCTTC | CASSLTGVQGNGYTF | TRBJ1-2 | . | TRBV7-8 | TRBD1
TGTGCCAGCAGCCCCAGGGGGCACTATGGCTACACCTTC | CASSPRGHYGYTF | TRBJ1-2 | . | TRBV6-5 | TRBD1
TGCGCCAGCAGCTTAGACGGGACAGGGCTCACTGAAGCTTTCTTT | CASSLDGTGLTEAFF | TRBJ1-1 | . | TRBV5-1 | TRBD1
TGTGCCAGCAGCCGAGATGTGCAGGGCTATGGCTACACCTTC | CASSRDVQGYGYTF | TRBJ1-2 | . | TRBV6-6 | .
TGTGCCAGCAGACCACAGGGCGGTGGCACAGATACGCAGTATTTT | CASRPQGGGTDTQYF | TRBJ2-3 | . | TRBV6-5 | .